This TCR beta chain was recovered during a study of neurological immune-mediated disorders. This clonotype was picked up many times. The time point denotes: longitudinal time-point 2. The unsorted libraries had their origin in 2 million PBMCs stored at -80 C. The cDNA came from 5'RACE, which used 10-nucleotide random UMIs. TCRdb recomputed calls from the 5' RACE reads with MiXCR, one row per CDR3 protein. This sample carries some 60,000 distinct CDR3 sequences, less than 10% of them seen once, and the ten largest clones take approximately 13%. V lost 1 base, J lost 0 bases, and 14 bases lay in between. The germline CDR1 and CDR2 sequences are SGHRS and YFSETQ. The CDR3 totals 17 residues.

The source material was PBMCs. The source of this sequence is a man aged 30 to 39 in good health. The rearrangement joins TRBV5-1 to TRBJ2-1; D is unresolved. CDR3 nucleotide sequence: TGCGCCAGCAGCTTGACCTGGGCGCCGAGCTCCTACAATGAGCAGTTCTTC. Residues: CASSLTWAPSSYNEQFF.